Presented here are 8 T cell receptor beta chains from one specimen sequenced in a study of cytomegalovirus exposure and HLA in healthy donors. The PCR contained 60 Vbeta and 13 Jbeta primers. TCRdb's copy holds only in-frame clones and misses some; the assay was immunoSEQ multiplex PCR. This table has 85,000 to 100,000 clones, just under 80% appearing once. Specimen: PBMCs. These receptors originate from a woman aged 35 to 49 in good health and CMV-seropositive.

V and J are TRBV7-8 and TRBJ1-5; 7 bases agree with TRBD1. CDR3 size: 15 residues. CDR1 is SGHVS and CDR2 is FQNEAQ in the germline V gene. V lost 3 bases to trimming and J lost 1 base; unmatched junction nucleotides: 3. CDR3 coding DNA: TGTGCCAGCAGCTTGACAGGGATGAGCAATCAGCCCCAGCATTTT. It yields the protein CASSLTGMSNQPQHF.

In its sample, this clone was seen a few times. The chain has TRBV9 and TRBJ2-3, with D unresolved. V was cut by 1 base and J by 2 bases, with 11 bases left in between. The CDR3 length is 15 residues. CDR1 is SGDLS and CDR2 is YYNGEE in the germline V gene. DNA for the CDR3: TGTGCCAGCAGCGTACTGGGTCAGGACACAGATACGCAGTATTTT. It is translated as CASSVLGQDTDTQYF.

The genes are TRBV14 and TRBJ2-1; D is perhaps TRBD2 (6 bases). V dropped 4 bases and J dropped 8 bases, with 18 bases sitting between them. The CDR3 runs 15 residues. Germline assignment: CDR1 SGHDN and CDR2 FVKESK. CDR3 nucleotides: TGTGCCAGCAGCCCGCGGGGCCTCCCAGGCCATGAGCAGTTCTTC. Encoded protein: CASSPRGLPGHEQFF. Full variable domain (remainder filled in from reference TRBV14 and TRBJ2-1): EAGVTQFPSHSVIEKGQTVTLRCDPISGHDNLYWYRRVMGKEIKFLLHFVKESKQDESGMPNNRFLAERTGGTYSTLKVQPAELEDSGVYFCASSPRGLPGHEQFFGPGTRLTVL.

This clone was counted once. The CDR3 DNA reads TGTGCCAGCAGTCCTTCGGGGGTGCGCAATGAGCAGTTCTTC. Its translation is CASSPSGVRNEQFF. The genes are TRBV28 and TRBJ2-1, with TRBD2 as a possible D gene (6 bases). Germline V gene sequence: CDR1 MDHEN, CDR2 SYDVKM. The CDR3 is 14 residues long. V was cut by 5 bases and J by 6 bases, with 14 bases left in between.

This chain uses TRBV28 with TRBJ1-2; TRBD1 matches at 7 bases. J was trimmed by 5 bases and V by 10 bases; bases with no gene match: 10. The CDR3 consists of 13 residues. Germline V gene sequence: CDR1 MDHEN, CDR2 SYDVKM. CDR3 amino acids: CATLQGSDYGYTF. As DNA, the CDR3 is TGTGCCACGTTACAGGGGTCGGATTATGGCTACACCTTC.

V and J are TRBV5-3 and TRBJ2-7; 7 bases line up with TRBD2. TRBV5-3 is annotated as an ORF whose role is uncertain. The CDR3 length is 18 residues. Unmatched junction bases numbered 16, after V lost 0 bases and J lost 4 bases. This CDR3 is CARSLAVREEAPLYEQYF. Here the CDR3 DNA reads TGTGCCAGAAGCTTGGCTGTCCGGGAGGAGGCGCCTTTGTACGAGCAGTACTTC.

The V and J genes are TRBV9 and TRBJ2-2; 10 positions match TRBD2. CDR3 length: 16 amino acids. The V gene's germline CDR1 is SGDLS and CDR2 YYNGEE. V was clipped by 4 bases and J by 2 bases; unmatched bases: 5. CDR3 amino acids: CASSSGTSVNTGELFF. In DNA, the CDR3 is TGTGCCAGCAGCTCCGGGACTAGCGTAAACACCGGGGAGCTGTTTTTT.

The chain is built from TRBV9 and TRBJ2-5; D remains ambiguous. CDR3 length: 14 residues. Germline-derived CDR1 and CDR2 are SGDLS and YYNGEE. Trimming removed 0 bases at V and 0 bases at J, with 6 bases between. CDR3 sequence (DNA): TGTGCCAGCAGCGTAGTCGGTAACCAAGAGACCCAGTACTTC. Its protein product is CASSVVGNQETQYF.